This TCR beta chain emerged from a study of T-cell memory formation after mild COVID-19. Study-wide context: Largely donor-specific TCR clusters were found.

TCRdb redid the calling of the 5' RACE reads with MiXCR, one entry per CDR3 protein. This table holds about 210,000 distinct CDR3 sequences, more than 9% found once. Study-wide results and caveats: The SARS-CoV-2 specificity of second-wave clones reaching peak at day 37 remained unverified.

The CDR3 runs 15 residues. The germline V and J ends were trimmed by 3 bases and 0 bases, with 11 bases remaining between them. Germline loops: CDR1 KGHSH, CDR2 LQKENI. A note on this clonotype: Its antigen is not known.

V is TRBV18 and J is TRBJ1-1; D not certain. Sequencing used PBMCs or a T cell subset sorted from them (not recorded which). The clonotype comes from a man aged 18-30 years who had mild COVID-19 (a few samples of this study predate the infection). Cell type and time point are not known. The CDR3 DNA reads as TGTGCCAGCTCACCCTCGACACTAATGAACACTGAAGCTTTCTTT. It translates to CASSPSTLMNTEAFF.